The rows below give T cell receptor beta chains drawn from one sample of a study of blood T cell repertoires in COVID-19. TCRdb keeps only in-frame clones here, not all; method: immunoSEQ multiplex PCR. The sample includes 140,000 to 150,000 clones, 87% of them seen just once. The sample was PBMCs or T cells enriched from blood (not recorded which). These receptors were obtained from a man between 60 and 75 years old who had recovered from COVID-19. The CDR3 runs from the conserved cysteine through the conserved F or W. Fields, in order: J gene, V gene, clone size, D gene, CDR3 protein, CDR3 DNA. D genes are given only for firm matches. Not every row has a clone size; where given, it reads once, few, many or a size class.

j_gene: TRBJ2-5
v_gene: TRBV20-1
abundance: .
d_gene: .
CDR3aa: CSASVASVPQETQYF
CDR3nt: TGCAGTGCTAGTGTCGCTAGCGTGCCCCAAGAGACCCAGTACTTC

j_gene: TRBJ1-4
v_gene: TRBV28
abundance: .
d_gene: TRBD1
CDR3aa: CASRPHGTGKEKLFF
CDR3nt: TGTGCCAGCAGGCCACACGGGACAGGGAAAGAAAAACTGTTTTTT

j_gene: TRBJ1-6
v_gene: TRBV11-2
abundance: .
d_gene: .
CDR3aa: CASSPTGYNSPLHF
CDR3nt: TGTGCCAGCAGCCCGACGGGTTATAATTCACCCCTCCACTTT

j_gene: TRBJ2-7
v_gene: TRBV9
abundance: .
d_gene: TRBD2
CDR3aa: CASSPSGLGYREQYF
CDR3nt: TGTGCCAGCAGCCCATCCGGACTAGGTTATCGCGAGCAGTACTTC

j_gene: TRBJ1-1
v_gene: TRBV19
abundance: .
d_gene: .
CDR3aa: CASSSAGHTNTEAFF
CDR3nt: TGTGCCAGTAGTAGCGCTGGACACACGAACACTGAAGCTTTCTTT

j_gene: TRBJ1-3
v_gene: TRBV3-1/TRBV3-2
abundance: .
d_gene: .
CDR3aa: CASSRTETGNTIYF
CDR3nt: TGTGCCAGCAGTCGGACAGAAACTGGAAACACCATATATTTT

j_gene: TRBJ1-1
v_gene: TRBV21-1
abundance: .
d_gene: .
CDR3aa: CASRSILATHRTEAFF
CDR3nt: TGTGCCAGCAGGAGCATTTTAGCTACACATCGCACTGAAGCTTTCTTT

j_gene: TRBJ1-2
v_gene: TRBV18
abundance: .
d_gene: .
CDR3aa: CASSPPTETYGYTF
CDR3nt: TGTGCCAGCTCACCACCGACAGAAACGTATGGCTACACCTTC

j_gene: TRBJ1-2
v_gene: TRBV10-3
abundance: .
d_gene: .
CDR3aa: CATPDRLETYGYTF
CDR3nt: TGTGCCACCCCCGACAGATTAGAGACTTATGGCTACACCTTC

j_gene: TRBJ1-6
v_gene: TRBV27
abundance: .
d_gene: .
CDR3aa: CASSYSPTGSPTSPSYNSPLHF
CDR3nt: TGTGCCAGCAGTTATTCGCCGACCGGGTCGCCAACGTCCCCCTCCTATAATTCACCCCTCCACTTT

j_gene: TRBJ2-7
v_gene: TRBV4-1
abundance: .
d_gene: TRBD1
CDR3aa: CASSYRQGKNEQYF
CDR3nt: TGCGCCAGCAGCTACCGACAGGGTAAGAACGAGCAGTACTTC

j_gene: TRBJ1-2
v_gene: TRBV2
abundance: .
d_gene: .
CDR3aa: CASSEAGEGGYTF
CDR3nt: TGTGCCAGCAGTGAAGCAGGGGAAGGTGGCTACACCTTC

j_gene: TRBJ2-7
v_gene: TRBV27
abundance: .
d_gene: .
CDR3aa: CASSPRGIGAYEQYF
CDR3nt: TGTGCCAGCAGTCCGAGGGGGATCGGAGCCTACGAGCAGTACTTC

j_gene: TRBJ2-1
v_gene: TRBV5-1
abundance: .
d_gene: .
CDR3aa: CASSLVLNEQFF
CDR3nt: TGCGCCAGCAGCTTGGTCCTCAATGAGCAGTTCTTC

j_gene: TRBJ1-2
v_gene: TRBV5-8
abundance: .
d_gene: .
CDR3aa: CASSFGGVGYTF
CDR3nt: TGTGCCAGCAGCTTCGGAGGGGTCGGCTACACCTTC

j_gene: TRBJ2-7
v_gene: TRBV9
abundance: .
d_gene: .
CDR3aa: CASSKGQSYEQYF
CDR3nt: TGTGCCAGCAGCAAGGGACAATCCTACGAGCAGTACTTC

j_gene: TRBJ1-2
v_gene: TRBV19
abundance: .
d_gene: .
CDR3aa: CASKWGAPSNGYTF
CDR3nt: TGTGCCAGTAAGTGGGGAGCCCCATCTAATGGCTACACCTTC

j_gene: TRBJ1-2
v_gene: TRBV15
abundance: .
d_gene: .
CDR3aa: CAIRQEGRHGYTF
CDR3nt: TGTGCCATCAGACAGGAAGGACGCCATGGCTACACCTTC

j_gene: TRBJ1-1
v_gene: TRBV6-5
abundance: .
d_gene: .
CDR3aa: CASSPGNTEAFF
CDR3nt: TGTGCCAGCAGCCCAGGGAACACTGAAGCTTTCTTT

j_gene: TRBJ2-7
v_gene: TRBV10-1
abundance: .
d_gene: TRBD1
CDR3aa: CASSDRGQATLYF
CDR3nt: TGCGCCAGCAGTGACCGGGGACAGGCAACCTTATACTTC

j_gene: TRBJ1-5
v_gene: TRBV10-2
abundance: .
d_gene: .
CDR3aa: CASSESRTLGNQPQHF
CDR3nt: TGCGCCAGCAGTGAGTCGCGGACACTTGGCAATCAGCCCCAGCATTTT

j_gene: TRBJ1-2
v_gene: TRBV28
abundance: .
d_gene: TRBD1
CDR3aa: CASSLGWGQGSNYGYTF
CDR3nt: TGTGCCAGCAGTTTGGGTTGGGGACAGGGGAGTAACTATGGCTACACCTTC

j_gene: TRBJ1-1
v_gene: TRBV29-1
abundance: few
d_gene: .
CDR3aa: CSADGGATEAFF
CDR3nt: TGCAGCGCTGACGGAGGCGCCACTGAAGCTTTCTTT

j_gene: TRBJ1-2
v_gene: TRBV10-1
abundance: .
d_gene: TRBD1
CDR3aa: CASSADRVIGYTF
CDR3nt: TGCGCCAGCAGTGCGGACAGGGTGATTGGCTACACCTTC

j_gene: TRBJ1-6
v_gene: TRBV19
abundance: .
d_gene: .
CDR3aa: CASSRANPGNNSPLHF
CDR3nt: TGTGCCAGTAGTAGAGCGAACCCAGGGAATAATTCACCCCTCCACTTT

j_gene: TRBJ2-7
v_gene: TRBV19
abundance: .
d_gene: .
CDR3aa: CASSKQVTSYEQYF
CDR3nt: TGTGCCAGTAGTAAACAGGTTACTTCCTACGAGCAGTACTTC

j_gene: TRBJ1-2
v_gene: TRBV2
abundance: .
d_gene: TRBD1
CDR3aa: CASSPPAGQGRFGYTF
CDR3nt: TGTGCCAGCAGTCCGCCGGCGGGACAGGGGAGGTTCGGCTACACCTTC

j_gene: TRBJ2-3
v_gene: TRBV5-1
abundance: .
d_gene: .
CDR3aa: CASSSDPGGTDTQYF
CDR3nt: TGCGCCAGCAGCAGTGACCCCGGAGGCACAGATACGCAGTATTTT

j_gene: TRBJ1-6
v_gene: TRBV10-3
abundance: .
d_gene: .
CDR3aa: CAISGGRDSPLHF
CDR3nt: TGTGCCATCAGTGGAGGGAGGGATTCACCCCTCCACTTT

j_gene: TRBJ2-7
v_gene: TRBV6-5
abundance: once
d_gene: TRBD1
CDR3aa: CASGDSFYEQYF
CDR3nt: TGTGCCAGCGGGGACAGTTTCTACGAGCAGTACTTC

j_gene: TRBJ1-3
v_gene: TRBV6-5
abundance: .
d_gene: .
CDR3aa: CASATDGNTIYF
CDR3nt: TGTGCCAGTGCGACAGACGGAAACACCATATATTTT

j_gene: TRBJ1-2
v_gene: TRBV20-1
abundance: .
d_gene: .
CDR3aa: CSASPGVNYGYTF
CDR3nt: TGCAGTGCTAGTCCAGGGGTCAACTATGGCTACACCTTC

j_gene: TRBJ1-1
v_gene: TRBV11-2
abundance: .
d_gene: .
CDR3aa: CASSLLGLNTEAFF
CDR3nt: TGTGCCAGCAGCTTATTGGGGCTGAACACTGAAGCTTTCTTT

j_gene: TRBJ2-1
v_gene: TRBV2
abundance: .
d_gene: .
CDR3aa: CASRMSSYNEQFF
CDR3nt: TGTGCCTCCCGCATGAGCTCCTACAATGAGCAGTTCTTC

j_gene: TRBJ2-1
v_gene: TRBV27
abundance: .
d_gene: TRBD2
CDR3aa: CASSRFSGEYNEQFF
CDR3nt: TGTGCCAGCAGCCGGTTTAGCGGGGAATACAATGAGCAGTTCTTC

j_gene: TRBJ2-1
v_gene: TRBV19
abundance: .
d_gene: .
CDR3aa: CASSIGGGRWGYNEQFF
CDR3nt: TGTGCCAGTAGTATAGGGGGCGGCCGATGGGGATACAATGAGCAGTTCTTC

j_gene: TRBJ1-6
v_gene: TRBV6-2/TRBV6-3
abundance: once
d_gene: .
CDR3aa: CASSYGVRPSSPLHF
CDR3nt: TGTGCCAGCAGTTACGGCGTGCGGCCGTCATCACCCCTCCACTTT

j_gene: TRBJ1-1
v_gene: TRBV20-1
abundance: .
d_gene: TRBD1
CDR3aa: CSTGTGAYAFF
CDR3nt: TGCAGCACCGGGACAGGGGCTTACGCTTTCTTT

j_gene: TRBJ2-7
v_gene: TRBV19
abundance: .
d_gene: .
CDR3aa: CASSIEAGYEQYF
CDR3nt: TGTGCCAGTAGTATAGAGGCAGGGTACGAGCAGTACTTC

j_gene: TRBJ1-5
v_gene: TRBV27
abundance: .
d_gene: .
CDR3aa: CASSSLNQPQHF
CDR3nt: TGTGCCAGCAGTTCCCTCAATCAGCCCCAGCATTTT

j_gene: TRBJ2-7
v_gene: TRBV6-6
abundance: .
d_gene: TRBD1
CDR3aa: CASTKDRVRDEQYF
CDR3nt: TGTGCCAGCACCAAAGACAGGGTCCGGGACGAGCAGTACTTC

j_gene: TRBJ1-4
v_gene: TRBV7-8
abundance: once
d_gene: .
CDR3aa: CASSLAVGSMANEKLFF
CDR3nt: TGTGCCAGCAGCTTAGCGGTAGGGAGTATGGCTAATGAAAAACTGTTTTTT

j_gene: TRBJ2-5
v_gene: TRBV5-1
abundance: .
d_gene: TRBD2
CDR3aa: CASSREGRETQYF
CDR3nt: TGCGCCAGCAGCAGGGAGGGTCGGGAGACCCAGTACTTC

j_gene: TRBJ2-1
v_gene: TRBV27
abundance: .
d_gene: .
CDR3aa: CASGGQSRVNEQFF
CDR3nt: TGTGCCAGCGGAGGACAGTCAAGGGTCAATGAGCAGTTCTTC

j_gene: TRBJ2-3
v_gene: TRBV3-1/TRBV3-2
abundance: .
d_gene: .
CDR3aa: CASSRQGGTDTQYF
CDR3nt: TGTGCCAGCAGCCGGCAGGGGGGTACAGATACGCAGTATTTT